One sample yielded the 20 T cell receptor beta chains listed below, sequenced in a study of post-analysis software for immune sequencing data. Regarding the study as a whole: Patients showed TRBV5-6, TRBV5-1 and TRBV20-1 among a handful of TRBV segments more frequent than in controls.

TCR beta libraries were prepared from cDNA with unique molecular identifiers. TCRdb analysed the PCR reads with MiXCR anew, one entry per CDR3 protein. This sample yields around 700,000 distinct CDR3 sequences, of which roughly three fifths are seen a single time; approximately 10% belongs to the top ten. Which antigens these TCRs recognize remains unknown. Sequenced material: blood. All receptors come from a girl aged 2 to 9 with multiple sclerosis.

The V gene is TRBV7-9, the J gene TRBJ1-2; perhaps TRBD1 as D (5 bases). This CDR3 is built from 14 residues. Germline V gene lookup returns CDR1 SEHNR and CDR2 FQNEAQ (reference sequence). The germline V and J ends were trimmed by 0 bases and 8 bases, with 13 bases remaining between them. The CDR3 region has the DNA TGTGCCAGCAGCTTAGCAGGACACGAAGGCGGCTACACCTTC. As protein: CASSLAGHEGGYTF.

The V and J genes are TRBV10-3 and TRBJ2-1; D may be TRBD1 or TRBD2 (5 bases each). Per the germline V gene, CDR1 is ENHRY and CDR2 is SYGVKD. Trimming cost V 1 base and J 5 bases, with 6 bases left between them. There are 13 residues in the CDR3. CDR3 DNA sequence: TGTGCCATCAGTGAGTTGGGGGACAATGAGCAGTTCTTC. Protein: CAISELGDNEQFF.

This clonotype was detected only a few times. The chain combines TRBV29-1 with TRBJ2-1; 16 nucleotides agree with TRBD2. The CDR3 loop spans 20 amino acids. V lost 7 bases and J lost 0; bases outside the gene matches: 15. Looked up from germline, CDR1 is SQVTM and CDR2 is ANQGSEA. The CDR3 region is CSGTGGLAGGPGSSYNEQFF. The DNA of the CDR3 is TGCAGCGGCACCGGGGGACTAGCGGGGGGGCCCGGGAGCTCCTACAATGAGCAGTTCTTC.

The genes are TRBV7-9 and TRBJ1-2; weak D call: TRBD1 (5 bases). Germline assignment: CDR1 SEHNR and CDR2 FQNEAQ (reference sequence). Trimming took off 0 bases at V and 9 bases at J, with 23 bases between the two ends. The CDR3 is made up of 17 amino acids. This CDR3 is CASSLAFPMGRLDSYTF. The DNA for the CDR3 is TGTGCCAGCAGCTTAGCCTTCCCGATGGGACGACTGGATAGCTACACCTTC.

The chain has TRBV5-1 and TRBJ2-5, with 7 bases aligning to TRBD2. Germline V gives CDR1 SGHRS, CDR2 YFSETQ. The ends lost 4 bases at V and 0 bases at J; junction bases unmatched: 12. The CDR3 covers 17 residues. For the CDR3, the DNA is TGCGCCAGCAGCCCGTGGGTGGGCCTAGCGGACCAAGAGACCCAGTACTTC. This translates into CASSPWVGLADQETQYF.

This chain joins TRBV12-3 or TRBV12-4 and TRBJ2-3; D is unclear. The V end lost 4 bases, the J end lost 1 base, and 15 bases lay between the germline ends. The CDR3 spans 16 residues. In DNA, the CDR3 is TGTGCCAGCAGTTCACGCAATTCCCCGCGCACAGATACGCAGTATTTT. Its translation is CASSSRNSPRTDTQYF.

This clonotype occurred once. Compared with germline, one end of the junction differs, possibly owing to a read error. The chain recombines TRBV14 with TRBJ2-5; 8 nucleotides match TRBD1. Germline CDR1 reads SGHDN; CDR2 reads FVKESK. The length of the CDR3 is 17 residues. Here the CDR3 DNA reads TGTGCCAGCAGTCAAGACCCACAGGGGGGAAACCAAGAGACCCAGTACTTC. It encodes CASSQDPQGGNQETQYF.

The chain carries TRBV12-3 or TRBV12-4 and TRBJ2-3, with D tentatively TRBD1 or TRBD2 (5 bases each). There are 15 residues in the CDR3. V was clipped by 6 bases and J by 4 bases, with 17 bases between them. CDR3 DNA: TGTGCCAGCAGACCTACCGGGACGGAGTCAGATACGCAGTATTTT. Its translation is CASRPTGTESDTQYF.

The chain carries TRBV28 and TRBJ1-6; D gene ambiguous. The CDR3 contains 17 residues. The V and J ends lost 2 bases and 0 bases respectively, with 11 bases between them. Germline loops: CDR1 MDHEN, CDR2 SYDVKM. The CDR3 loop reads CASSLELGSSYNSPLHF. CDR3 bases: TGTGCCAGCAGTTTAGAATTGGGGAGCTCCTATAATTCACCCCTCCACTTT.

The chain carries TRBV9 and TRBJ1-1; D not resolved. V lost 0 bases, J lost 3 bases, and 18 bases lay in between. Germline values: CDR1 SGDLS, CDR2 YYNGEE. This CDR3 has 17 amino acids. The CDR3 spells CASSVAVLGPEDTEAFF. The CDR3 DNA reads TGTGCCAGCAGCGTAGCCGTCCTAGGGCCTGAGGACACTGAAGCTTTCTTT.

The V and J genes are TRBV7-2 and TRBJ1-5; perhaps TRBD1 as D (6 bases). Trimming took 1 base from V and 4 from J, leaving 11 bases between them. This CDR3 contains 15 residues. From germline, CDR1 is SGHTA and CDR2 FQGNSA. Here the CDR3 DNA reads TGTGCCAGCAGCTTAGGAGGGGGTGAGAATCAGCCCCAGCATTTT. This codes for CASSLGGGENQPQHF.

The chain links TRBV7-3 to TRBJ2-5; 8 bases agree with TRBD2. CDR3 size: 16 residues. CDR1 is SGHTA and CDR2 is FQGTGA in the germline V gene. Trimming removed 5 bases from V and 5 bases from J; junction bases left unmatched: 13. The CDR3 reads CASSESGTRVAETQYF. The DNA of the CDR3 is TGTGCCAGCAGCGAATCCGGGACTAGGGTCGCGGAGACCCAGTACTTC.

This clonotype was observed once. This chain connects TRBV6-5 to TRBJ1-2; TRBD1 is a possible D gene (6 bases). This CDR3 has 16 residues. Germline-derived CDR1 and CDR2 are MNHEY and SVGAGI. The V gene lost 0 bases and the J gene lost 2 bases, with 13 bases spanning the gap. CDR3 in DNA: TGTGCCAGCAGTTACTCCGCAGGGGAGAAAAACTATGGCTACACCTTC. Translation gives CASSYSAGEKNYGYTF.

The J gene is TRBJ2-7, the V gene TRBV7-9; 10 bases match TRBD1. CDR1 is SEHNR and CDR2 is FQNEAQ in the germline V gene (reference sequence). Trimming cost V 4 bases and J 4 bases; bases outside gene matches: 7. This CDR3 has 15 amino acids. CDR3 sequence: CASSSQTGGLYEQYF. The CDR3 region has the DNA TGTGCCAGCAGCTCCCAGACAGGGGGCCTTTACGAGCAGTACTTC.

This chain joins TRBV7-9 and TRBJ2-1; D ambiguous. The germline V gene encodes CDR1 SEHNR and CDR2 FQNEAQ (reference sequence). The CDR3 has 17 residues. Trimming removed 0 bases from V and 6 bases from J, with 18 bases in between. Written as DNA, the CDR3 is TGTGCCAGCAGCTTAGCTCGGTCACTTAGCATTCCCAATGAGCAGTTCTTC. Translation: CASSLARSLSIPNEQFF.

The CDR3 loop is CASSFSQGANYGYTF. CDR3 nucleotide sequence: TGTGCCAGCAGTTTCTCACAGGGGGCCAACTATGGCTACACCTTC. The chain has TRBV12-3 or TRBV12-4 and TRBJ1-2, with 9 bases matching TRBD1. The V segment lost 3 bases and the J segment 2 bases; nucleotides outside the gene matches: 4. This CDR3 has 15 residues.

The rearrangement uses TRBV12-3 or TRBV12-4 and TRBJ2-1; maybe TRBD1 (6 bases). The CDR3 is 16 residues long. The V end was cut by 3 bases, the J end by 2 bases, with 14 bases between. CDR3 sequence reads: CASSFLTGATYNEQFF. CDR3 DNA sequence: TGTGCCAGCAGTTTCCTGACAGGAGCAACCTACAATGAGCAGTTCTTC.

Only a few counts were recorded for this clonotype. This sequence joins TRBV29-1 and TRBJ1-2, with 9 bases that match TRBD1. The CDR3 totals 12 residues. The V and J ends lost 7 bases and 7 bases, in that order; junction bases with no gene match: 7. Germline V gives CDR1 SQVTM, CDR2 ANQGSEA. CDR3 amino acids: CSGSGQGPGYTF. DNA of the CDR3: TGCAGCGGGTCCGGACAGGGGCCTGGCTACACCTTC.

The rearrangement joins TRBV29-1 to TRBJ1-2, with a possible D match to TRBD1 (6 bases). Germline V gene sequence: CDR1 SQVTM, CDR2 ANQGSEA. This CDR3 has 13 amino acids. V was pared by 4 bases and J by 4 bases, with 13 bases between. This CDR3 is CSVAARGTYGYTF. The CDR3 DNA reads TGCAGCGTTGCGGCCAGGGGAACCTATGGCTACACCTTC. The full variable domain, rest sourced from reference TRBV29-1 and TRBJ1-2, is SAVISQKPSRDICQRGTSLTIQCQVDSQVTMMFWYRQQPGQSLTLIATANQGSEATYESGFVIDKFPISRPNLTFSTLTVSNMSPEDSSIYLCSVAARGTYGYTFGSGTRLTVV.

The chain recombines TRBV7-9 with TRBJ2-1; D remains ambiguous. CDR1 and CDR2 (germline): SEHNR, FQNEAQ (reference sequence). This CDR3 spans 15 amino acids. Trimming took 5 bases from V and 1 from J, leaving 12 bases between them. The CDR3 loop is CASSTQRESYNEQFF. Written as DNA, the CDR3 is TGTGCCAGCAGCACCCAGCGCGAATCCTACAATGAGCAGTTCTTC.